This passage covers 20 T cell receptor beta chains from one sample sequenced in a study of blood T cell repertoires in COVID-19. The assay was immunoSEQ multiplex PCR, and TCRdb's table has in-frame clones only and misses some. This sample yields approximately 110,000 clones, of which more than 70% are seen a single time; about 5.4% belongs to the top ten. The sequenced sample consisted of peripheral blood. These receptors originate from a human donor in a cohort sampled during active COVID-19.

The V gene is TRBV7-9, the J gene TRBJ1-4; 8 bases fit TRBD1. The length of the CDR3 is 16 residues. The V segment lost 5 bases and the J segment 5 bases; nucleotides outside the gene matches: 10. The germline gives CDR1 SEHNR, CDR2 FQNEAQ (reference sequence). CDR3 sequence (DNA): TGTGCCAGCAGCCGGTGGGGGGACAGGCCAAATGAAAAACTGTTTTTT. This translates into CASSRWGDRPNEKLFF.

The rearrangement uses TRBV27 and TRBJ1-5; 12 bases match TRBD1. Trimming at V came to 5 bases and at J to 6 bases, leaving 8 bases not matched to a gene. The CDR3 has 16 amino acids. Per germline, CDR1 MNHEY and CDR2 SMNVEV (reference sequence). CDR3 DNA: TGTGCCAGCAGTAGGGGGACAGGGGGCAGGAGTCAGCCCCAGCATTTT. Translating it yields CASSRGTGGRSQPQHF.

CDR3 sequence reads: CASSYSPGVAGASRYEQYF. The CDR3 nucleotides are TGTGCCAGCAGTTACTCCCCTGGGGTAGCGGGAGCGTCAAGATACGAGCAGTACTTC. V is TRBV6-2 or TRBV6-3 and J is TRBJ2-7, with 9 bases fitting TRBD2. The CDR3 covers 19 residues. The germline gives CDR1 MNHEY, CDR2 SVGEGT. The junction had 16 bases not matched to a gene; V was cut back by 0 bases and J by 4 bases.

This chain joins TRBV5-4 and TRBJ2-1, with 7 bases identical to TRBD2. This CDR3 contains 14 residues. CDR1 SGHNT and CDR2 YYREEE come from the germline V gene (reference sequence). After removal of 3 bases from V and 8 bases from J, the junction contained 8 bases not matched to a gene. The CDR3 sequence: CASSSASGLDEQFF. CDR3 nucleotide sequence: TGTGCCAGCAGCTCCGCTAGCGGCCTCGATGAGCAGTTCTTC.

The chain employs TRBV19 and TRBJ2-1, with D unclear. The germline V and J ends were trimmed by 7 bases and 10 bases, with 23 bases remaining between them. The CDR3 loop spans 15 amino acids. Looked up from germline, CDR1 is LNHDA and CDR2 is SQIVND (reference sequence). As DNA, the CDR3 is TGTGCCAGTACCCCGACGGGTGTCACCTCCCCCGAGCAGTTCTTC. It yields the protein CASTPTGVTSPEQFF.

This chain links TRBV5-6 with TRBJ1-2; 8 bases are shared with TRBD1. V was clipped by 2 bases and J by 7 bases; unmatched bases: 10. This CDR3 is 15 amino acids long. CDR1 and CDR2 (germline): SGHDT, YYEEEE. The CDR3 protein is CASSFVDRGRGGYTF. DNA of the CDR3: TGTGCCAGCAGCTTCGTAGACAGGGGCCGGGGTGGCTACACCTTC.

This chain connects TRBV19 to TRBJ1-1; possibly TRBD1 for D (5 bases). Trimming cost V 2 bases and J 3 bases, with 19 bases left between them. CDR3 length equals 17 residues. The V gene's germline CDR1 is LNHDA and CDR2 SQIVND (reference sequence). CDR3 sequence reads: CASSINGQGFLDTEAFF. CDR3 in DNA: TGTGCCAGTAGTATAAATGGGCAGGGCTTTTTGGACACTGAAGCTTTCTTT.

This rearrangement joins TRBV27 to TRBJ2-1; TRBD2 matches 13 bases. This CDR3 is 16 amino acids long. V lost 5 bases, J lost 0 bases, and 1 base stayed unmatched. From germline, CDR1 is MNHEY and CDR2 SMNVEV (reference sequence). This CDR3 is CASSRTSGSSYNEQFF. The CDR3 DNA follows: TGTGCCAGCAGTCGGACTAGCGGGAGCTCCTACAATGAGCAGTTCTTC.

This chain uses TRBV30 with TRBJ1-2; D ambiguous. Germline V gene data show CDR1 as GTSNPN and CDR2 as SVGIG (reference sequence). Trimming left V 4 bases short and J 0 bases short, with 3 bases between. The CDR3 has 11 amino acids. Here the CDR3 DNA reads TGTGCCTGGACATCTAACTATGGCTACACCTTC. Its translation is CAWTSNYGYTF.

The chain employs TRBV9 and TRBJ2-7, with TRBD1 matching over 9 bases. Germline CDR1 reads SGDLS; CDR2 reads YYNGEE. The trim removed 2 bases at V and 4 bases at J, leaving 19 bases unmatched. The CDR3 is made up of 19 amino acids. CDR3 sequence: CASSVGMERRRDRVYEQYF. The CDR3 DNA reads TGTGCCAGCAGCGTGGGAATGGAGAGACGACGGGACAGGGTTTACGAGCAGTACTTC.

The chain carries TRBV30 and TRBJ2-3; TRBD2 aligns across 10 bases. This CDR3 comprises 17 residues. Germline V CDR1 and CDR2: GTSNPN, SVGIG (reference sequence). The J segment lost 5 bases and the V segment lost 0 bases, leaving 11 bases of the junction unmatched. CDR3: CAWSVRGLASPGDTQYF. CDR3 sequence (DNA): TGTGCCTGGAGTGTAAGGGGACTAGCGTCCCCGGGAGATACGCAGTATTTT.

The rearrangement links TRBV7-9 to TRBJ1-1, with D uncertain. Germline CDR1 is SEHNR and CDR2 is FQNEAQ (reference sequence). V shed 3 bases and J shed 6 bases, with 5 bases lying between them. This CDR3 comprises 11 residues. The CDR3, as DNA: TGTGCCAGCAGCTTCGTCTCTGAAGCTTTCTTT. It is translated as CASSFVSEAFF. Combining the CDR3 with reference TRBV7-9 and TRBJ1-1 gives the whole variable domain DTGVSQNPRHKITKRGQNVTFRCDPISEHNRLYWYRQTLGQGPEFLTYFQNEAQLEKSRLLSDRFSAERPKGSFSTLEIQRTEQGDSAMYLCASSFVSEAFFGQGTRLTVV.

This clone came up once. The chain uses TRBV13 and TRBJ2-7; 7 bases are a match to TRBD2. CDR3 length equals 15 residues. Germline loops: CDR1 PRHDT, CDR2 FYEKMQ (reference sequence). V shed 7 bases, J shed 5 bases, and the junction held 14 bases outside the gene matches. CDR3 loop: CASTPRGSSINEQYF. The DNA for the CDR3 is TGTGCCAGCACCCCCCGCGGGAGCTCGATCAACGAGCAGTACTTC.

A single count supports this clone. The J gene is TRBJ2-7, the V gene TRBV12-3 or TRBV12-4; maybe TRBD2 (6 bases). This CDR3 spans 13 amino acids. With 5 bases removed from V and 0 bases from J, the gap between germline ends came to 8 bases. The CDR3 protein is CASSGTDSYEQYF. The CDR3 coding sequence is TGTGCCAGCAGTGGGACTGACTCCTACGAGCAGTACTTC.

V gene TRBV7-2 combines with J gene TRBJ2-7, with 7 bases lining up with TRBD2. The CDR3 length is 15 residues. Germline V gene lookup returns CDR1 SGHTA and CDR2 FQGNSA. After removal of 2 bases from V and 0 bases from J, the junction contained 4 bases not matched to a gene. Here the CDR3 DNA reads TGTGCCAGCAGCTTAAACCGGGACTACTCCTACGAGCAGTACTTC. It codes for CASSLNRDYSYEQYF.

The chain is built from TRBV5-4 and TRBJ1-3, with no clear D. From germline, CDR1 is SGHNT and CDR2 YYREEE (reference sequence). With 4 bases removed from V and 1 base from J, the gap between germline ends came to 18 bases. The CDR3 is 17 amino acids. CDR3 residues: CASSGERWPESGNTIYF. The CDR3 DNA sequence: TGTGCCAGCAGCGGCGAGAGGTGGCCGGAATCTGGAAACACCATATATTTT.

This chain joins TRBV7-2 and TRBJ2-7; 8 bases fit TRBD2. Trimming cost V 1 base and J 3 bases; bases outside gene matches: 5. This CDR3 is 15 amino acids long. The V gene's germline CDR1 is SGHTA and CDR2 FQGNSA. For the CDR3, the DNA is TGTGCCAGCAGCTTAGTCCCAGCGGGAGTCTACGAGCAGTACTTC. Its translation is CASSLVPAGVYEQYF.

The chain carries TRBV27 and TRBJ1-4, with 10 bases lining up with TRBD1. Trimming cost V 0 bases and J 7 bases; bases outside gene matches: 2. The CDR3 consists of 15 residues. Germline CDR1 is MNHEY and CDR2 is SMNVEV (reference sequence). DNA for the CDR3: TGTGCCAGCAGTTTATCCGGGACAGGGGTTGAAAAACTGTTTTTT. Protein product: CASSLSGTGVEKLFF.

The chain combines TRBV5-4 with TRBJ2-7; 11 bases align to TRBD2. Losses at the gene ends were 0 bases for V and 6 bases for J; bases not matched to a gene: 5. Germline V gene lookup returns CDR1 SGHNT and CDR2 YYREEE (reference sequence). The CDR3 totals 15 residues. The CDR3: CASSLDLAGGGEQYF. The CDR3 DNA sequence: TGTGCCAGCAGCTTGGACCTAGCGGGAGGTGGCGAGCAGTACTTC. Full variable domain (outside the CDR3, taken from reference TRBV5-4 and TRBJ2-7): ETGVTQSPTHLIKTRGQQVTLRCSSQSGHNTVSWYQQALGQGPQFIFQYYREEENGRGNFPPRFSGLQFPNYSSELNVNALELDDSALYLCASSLDLAGGGEQYFGPGTRLTVT.

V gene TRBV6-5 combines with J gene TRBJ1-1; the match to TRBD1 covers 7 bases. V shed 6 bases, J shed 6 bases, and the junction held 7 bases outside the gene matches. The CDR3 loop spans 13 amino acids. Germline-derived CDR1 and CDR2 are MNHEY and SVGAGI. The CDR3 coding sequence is TGTGCCAGCAGACGCCGGACAGGAGCTGAAGCTTTCTTT. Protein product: CASRRRTGAEAFF.